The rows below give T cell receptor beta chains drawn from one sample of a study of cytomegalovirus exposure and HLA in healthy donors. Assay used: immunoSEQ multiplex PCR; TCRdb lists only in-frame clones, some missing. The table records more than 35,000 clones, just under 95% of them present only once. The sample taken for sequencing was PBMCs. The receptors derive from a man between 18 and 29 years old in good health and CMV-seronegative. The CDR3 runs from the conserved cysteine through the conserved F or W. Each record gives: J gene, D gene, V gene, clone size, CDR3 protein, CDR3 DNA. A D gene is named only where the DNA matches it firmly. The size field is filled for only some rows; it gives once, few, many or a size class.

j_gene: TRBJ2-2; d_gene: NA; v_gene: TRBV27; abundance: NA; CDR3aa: CASSLHRGGELFF; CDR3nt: TGTGCCAGCAGTCTCCACCGGGGGGGGGAGCTGTTTTTT
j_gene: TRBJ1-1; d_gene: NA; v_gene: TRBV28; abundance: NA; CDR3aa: CASSLHNLNTEAFF; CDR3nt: TGTGCCAGCAGTTTACACAACCTGAACACTGAAGCTTTCTTT
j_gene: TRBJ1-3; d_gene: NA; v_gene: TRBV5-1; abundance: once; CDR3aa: CASSPRSGSGNTIYF; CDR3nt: TGCGCCAGCAGCCCGCGGTCCGGCTCTGGAAACACCATATATTTT
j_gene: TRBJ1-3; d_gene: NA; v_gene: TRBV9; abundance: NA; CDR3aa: CASSPRGSFGSGNTIYF; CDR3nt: TGTGCCAGCAGCCCCCGGGGGAGTTTTGGCTCTGGAAACACCATATATTTT
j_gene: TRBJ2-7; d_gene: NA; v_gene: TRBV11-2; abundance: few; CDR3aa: CASSVAGNRYEQYF; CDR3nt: TGTGCCAGCAGCGTGGCGGGGAACCGCTACGAGCAGTACTTC
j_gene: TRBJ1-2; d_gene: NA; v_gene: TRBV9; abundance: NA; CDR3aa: CASSVAVQANYGYTF; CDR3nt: TGTGCCAGCAGCGTAGCAGTACAAGCTAACTATGGCTACACCTTC
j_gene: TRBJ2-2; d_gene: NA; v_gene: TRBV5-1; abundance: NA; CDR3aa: CASSPLVGGGTGELFF; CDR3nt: TGCGCCAGCAGCCCTCTGGTGGGAGGGGGCACCGGGGAGCTGTTTTTT
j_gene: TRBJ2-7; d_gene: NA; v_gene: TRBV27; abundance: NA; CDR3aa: CASSTTGHEQYF; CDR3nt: TGTGCCAGCAGCACTACAGGACACGAGCAGTACTTC
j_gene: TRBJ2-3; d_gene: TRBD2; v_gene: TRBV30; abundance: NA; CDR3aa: CAWSVQGLVRPTQYF; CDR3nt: TGTGCCTGGAGTGTACAGGGACTAGTAAGGCCTACGCAGTATTTT
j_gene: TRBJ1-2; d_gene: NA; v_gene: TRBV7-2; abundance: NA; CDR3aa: CASSLAQYSANYGYTF; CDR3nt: TGTGCCAGCAGCTTAGCACAGTACTCCGCTAACTATGGCTACACCTTC
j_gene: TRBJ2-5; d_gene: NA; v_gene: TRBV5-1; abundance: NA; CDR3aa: CASSRYQTQETQYF; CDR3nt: TGCGCCAGCAGCCGCTACCAGACTCAAGAGACCCAGTACTTC
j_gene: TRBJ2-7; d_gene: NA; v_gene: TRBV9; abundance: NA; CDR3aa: CASSVAGQGYEQYF; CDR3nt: TGTGCCAGCAGCGTAGCTGGACAAGGATACGAGCAGTACTTC
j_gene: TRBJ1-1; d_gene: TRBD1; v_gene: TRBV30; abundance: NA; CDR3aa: CAWSAQGTTEAFF; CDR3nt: TGTGCCTGGAGTGCACAGGGGACCACTGAAGCTTTCTTT
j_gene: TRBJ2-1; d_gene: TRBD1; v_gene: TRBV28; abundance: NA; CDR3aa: CASSLFRDRDNEQFF; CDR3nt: TGTGCCAGCAGTTTATTCCGGGACAGGGACAATGAGCAGTTCTTC
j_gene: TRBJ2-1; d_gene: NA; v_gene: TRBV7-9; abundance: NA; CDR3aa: CASSALLGQFF; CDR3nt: TGTGCCAGCAGCGCACTCCTCGGGCAGTTCTTC
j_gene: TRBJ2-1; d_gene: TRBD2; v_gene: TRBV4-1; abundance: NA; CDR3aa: CASSQVSSGKSNEQFF; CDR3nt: TGCGCCAGCAGCCAAGTCTCTAGCGGGAAATCCAATGAGCAGTTCTTC
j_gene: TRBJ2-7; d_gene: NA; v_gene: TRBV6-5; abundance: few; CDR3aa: CASQRTTAQDEQYF; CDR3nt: TGTGCCAGCCAAAGGACAACCGCCCAGGACGAGCAGTACTTC
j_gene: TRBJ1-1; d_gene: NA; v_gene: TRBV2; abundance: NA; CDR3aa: CASRVEGDTEAFF; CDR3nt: TGTGCCAGCAGGGTAGAAGGGGACACTGAAGCTTTCTTT
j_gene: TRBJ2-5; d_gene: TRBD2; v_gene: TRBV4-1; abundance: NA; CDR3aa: CASSQERLAGLETQYF; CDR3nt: TGCGCCAGCAGCCAAGAGAGACTAGCGGGGCTAGAGACCCAGTACTTC
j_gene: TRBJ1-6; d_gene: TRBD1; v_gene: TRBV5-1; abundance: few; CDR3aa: CASTPTGTGGYSPLHF; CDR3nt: TGCGCCAGCACCCCCACCGGGACAGGGGGTTATTCACCCCTCCACTTT
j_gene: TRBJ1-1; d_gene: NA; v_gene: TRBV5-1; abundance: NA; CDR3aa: CASSLSQGEAFF; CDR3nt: TGCGCCAGCAGCTTATCCCAGGGTGAAGCTTTCTTT
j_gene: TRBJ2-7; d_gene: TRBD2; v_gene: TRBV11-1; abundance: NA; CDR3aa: CASSFGLAGAYEQYF; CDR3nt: TGTGCCAGCAGCTTCGGACTAGCGGGGGCATACGAGCAGTACTTC
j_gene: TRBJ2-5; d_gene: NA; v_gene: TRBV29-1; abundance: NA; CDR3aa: CSVGGTYQETQYF; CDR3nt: TGCAGCGTTGGCGGGACCTACCAAGAGACCCAGTACTTC
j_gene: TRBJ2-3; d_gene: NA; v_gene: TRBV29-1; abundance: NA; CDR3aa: CSVRRGDTQYF; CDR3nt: TGCAGCGTTCGAAGGGGGGATACGCAGTATTTT
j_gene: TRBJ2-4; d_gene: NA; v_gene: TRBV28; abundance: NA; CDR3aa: CASSFSHMRGGERNIQYF; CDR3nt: TGTGCCAGCAGTTTTTCCCATATGAGGGGGGGAGAAAGGAACATTCAGTACTTC
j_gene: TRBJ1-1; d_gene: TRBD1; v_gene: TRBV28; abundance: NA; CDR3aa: CASSFQGANTEAFF; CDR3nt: TGTGCCAGCAGCTTTCAGGGGGCCAACACTGAAGCTTTCTTT
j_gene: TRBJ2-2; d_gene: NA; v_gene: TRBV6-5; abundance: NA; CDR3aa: CASSPPRGGTGELFF; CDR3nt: TGTGCCAGCAGTCCCCCTAGGGGGGGCACCGGGGAGCTGTTTTTT
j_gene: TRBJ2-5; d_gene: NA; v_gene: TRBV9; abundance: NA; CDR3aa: CASSSAWGRETQYF; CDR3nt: TGTGCCAGCAGCTCGGCCTGGGGCCGGGAGACCCAGTACTTC
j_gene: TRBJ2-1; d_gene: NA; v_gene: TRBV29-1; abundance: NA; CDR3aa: CSVERIESSYNEQFF; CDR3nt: TGCAGCGTTGAACGCATCGAGAGCTCCTACAATGAGCAGTTCTTC
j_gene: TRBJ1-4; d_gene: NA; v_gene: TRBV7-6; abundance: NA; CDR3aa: CASSTKWAQRPEKLFF; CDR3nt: TGTGCCAGCAGCACAAAGTGGGCACAAAGGCCGGAAAAACTGTTTTTT
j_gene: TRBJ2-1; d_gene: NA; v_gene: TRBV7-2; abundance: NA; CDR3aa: CASSLAAGPYNEQFF; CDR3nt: TGTGCCAGCAGCTTAGCGGCAGGGCCCTACAATGAGCAGTTCTTC
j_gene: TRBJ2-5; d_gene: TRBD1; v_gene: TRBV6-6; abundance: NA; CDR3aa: CASSYSTGGETQYF; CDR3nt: TGTGCCAGCAGTTACTCAACAGGGGGTGAGACCCAGTACTTC
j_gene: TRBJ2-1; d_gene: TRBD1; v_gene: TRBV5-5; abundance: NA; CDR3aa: CASSPGQGARSEQFF; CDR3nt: TGTGCCAGCAGCCCGGGACAGGGGGCGCGTAGTGAGCAGTTCTTC